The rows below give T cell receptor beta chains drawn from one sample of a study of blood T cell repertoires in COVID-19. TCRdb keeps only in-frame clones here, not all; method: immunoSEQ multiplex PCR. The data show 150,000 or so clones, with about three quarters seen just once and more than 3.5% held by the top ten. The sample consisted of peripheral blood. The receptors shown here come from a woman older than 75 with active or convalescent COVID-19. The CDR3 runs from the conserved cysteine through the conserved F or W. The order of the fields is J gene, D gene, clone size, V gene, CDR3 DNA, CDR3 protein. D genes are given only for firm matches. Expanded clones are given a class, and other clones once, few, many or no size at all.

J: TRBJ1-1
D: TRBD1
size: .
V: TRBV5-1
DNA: TGCGCCAGCAGCTTACCCGGGACAGGGCGAACTGAAGCTTTCTTT
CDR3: CASSLPGTGRTEAFF

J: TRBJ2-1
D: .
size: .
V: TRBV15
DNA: TGTGCCACCAGCAGAGGAGGCTACAATGAGCAGTTCTTC
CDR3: CATSRGGYNEQFF

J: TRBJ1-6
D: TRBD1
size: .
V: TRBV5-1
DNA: TGCGCCAGCAGCTTGGGGGACAGGACTAATTCACCCCTCCACTTT
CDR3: CASSLGDRTNSPLHF

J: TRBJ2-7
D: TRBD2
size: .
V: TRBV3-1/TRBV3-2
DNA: TGTGCCAGCAGCCCCGGTAGGGGAGGGAGGTTGGGCGAGCAGTACTTC
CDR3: CASSPGRGGRLGEQYF

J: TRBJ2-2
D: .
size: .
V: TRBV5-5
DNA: TGTGCCAGCAGCAACCTTGGAGGGGGGGAGCTGTTTTTT
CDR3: CASSNLGGGELFF

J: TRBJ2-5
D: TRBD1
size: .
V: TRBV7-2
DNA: TGTGCCAGCAGCCAATTGGACAGGGCAGAGACCCAGTACTTC
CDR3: CASSQLDRAETQYF

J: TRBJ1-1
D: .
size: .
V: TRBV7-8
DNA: TGTGCCAGCAGCCTAGGGGGGGGGCCCACTTTCTTT
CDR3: CASSLGGGPTFF

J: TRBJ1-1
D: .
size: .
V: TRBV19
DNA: TGTGCCAGTAACTACCTAAACAGCGGAACTGAAGCTTTCTTT
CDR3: CASNYLNSGTEAFF

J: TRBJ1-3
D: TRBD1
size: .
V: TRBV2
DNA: TGTGCCAGCACCCGGGACAGCTCTGGAAACACCATATATTTT
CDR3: CASTRDSSGNTIYF

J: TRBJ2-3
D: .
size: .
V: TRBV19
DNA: TGTGCCAGTAGTATAAGTCTGGGGGGTTCTAGCACAGATACGCAGTATTTT
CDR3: CASSISLGGSSTDTQYF

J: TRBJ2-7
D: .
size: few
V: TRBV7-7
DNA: TGTGCTAGCAGCCCGATGACAGGCAAATACGAGCAGTACTTC
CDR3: CASSPMTGKYEQYF

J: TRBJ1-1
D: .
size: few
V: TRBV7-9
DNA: TGTGCCAGCAGCTTCGGGGGGAACACTGAAGCTTTCTTT
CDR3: CASSFGGNTEAFF

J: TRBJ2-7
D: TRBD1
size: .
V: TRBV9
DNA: TGTGCCAGCCGATCGACAGGGACCCCCGCCTACGAGCAGTACTTC
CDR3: CASRSTGTPAYEQYF

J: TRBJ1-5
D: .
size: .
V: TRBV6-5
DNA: TGTGCCAGCAGGGGAGGGACGGGCAATCAGCCCCAGCATTTT
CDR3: CASRGGTGNQPQHF

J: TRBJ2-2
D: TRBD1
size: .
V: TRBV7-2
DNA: TGTGCCAGCAGCCGCGACAGGGCGAACACCGGGGAGCTGTTTTTT
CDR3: CASSRDRANTGELFF

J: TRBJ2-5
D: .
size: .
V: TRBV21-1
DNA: TGTGCCAGCAGCAATTGGACTTGGGGGCCTCAAGAGACCCAGTACTTC
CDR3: CASSNWTWGPQETQYF

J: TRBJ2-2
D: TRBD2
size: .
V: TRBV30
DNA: TGTGCCTGGAGTGCTGTGGGCGGGGGAACCGGGGAGCTGTTTTTT
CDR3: CAWSAVGGGTGELFF

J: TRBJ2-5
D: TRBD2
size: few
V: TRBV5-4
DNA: TGTGCCAGCAGCTTTAGCGGGGGGGAAGAGACCCAGTACTTC
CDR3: CASSFSGGEETQYF

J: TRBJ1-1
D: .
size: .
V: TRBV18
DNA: TGTGCCAGCTCACCCTCTTACCCTGGCGGGTCAGCTTTCTTT
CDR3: CASSPSYPGGSAFF

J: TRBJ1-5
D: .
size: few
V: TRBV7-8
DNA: TGTGCCAGCAGCCCAAGAGCCGACAGGATAAGGCAGCCCCAGCATTTT
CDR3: CASSPRADRIRQPQHF

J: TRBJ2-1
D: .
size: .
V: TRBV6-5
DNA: TGTGCCAGCAGTTACTCGCGGGTGGGGTACAATGAGCAGTTCTTC
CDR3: CASSYSRVGYNEQFF

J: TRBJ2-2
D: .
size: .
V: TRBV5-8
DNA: TGTGCCAGCAGCTTTACAGGGACCAACACCGGGGAGCTGTTTTTT
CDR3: CASSFTGTNTGELFF

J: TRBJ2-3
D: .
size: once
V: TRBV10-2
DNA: TGCGCCAGCAAGACTAGCACAGATACGCAGTATTTT
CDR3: CASKTSTDTQYF

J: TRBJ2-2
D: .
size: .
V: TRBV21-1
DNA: TGTGCCAGCCCGGCCAGGGGGTGCACCGGGGAGCTGTTTTTT
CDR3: CASPARGCTGELFF

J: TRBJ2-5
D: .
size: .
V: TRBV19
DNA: TGTGCCAGTAGTATAGAACGGAGAGAGACCCAGTACTTC
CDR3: CASSIERRETQYF

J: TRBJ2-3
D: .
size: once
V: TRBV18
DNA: TGTGCCAGCTCACCGCGACAGGCCACAGATACGCAGTATTTT
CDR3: CASSPRQATDTQYF